The 29 T cell receptor beta chains below all came from one sample that was sequenced in a study of TIL therapy for anti-PD-1-resistant metastatic lung cancer. Sequencing used immunoSEQ v3. The assay was immunoSEQ multiplex PCR, and TCRdb's table has in-frame clones only and misses some. In the table there are about 59,000 clones, 75% to 90% of which are singletons. The time point denotes: pre-treatment sample, taken before nivolumab and TIL therapy. The source was blood, collected at baseline. Receptor source: a person aged 25 to 80 with non-small cell lung cancer.

This clone was counted a single time. The V and J genes are TRBV2 and TRBJ2-5, with a tentative D call TRBD2 (6 bases). V was pared by 6 bases and J by 2 bases, with 16 bases between. CDR1 is SNHLY, CDR2 FYNNEI, per germline. The CDR3 runs to 15 residues. The CDR3: CASRGVGGAQETQYF. In DNA, the CDR3 is TGTGCCAGCAGGGGGGTCGGGGGAGCACAAGAGACCCAGTACTTC.

The rearrangement joins TRBV21-1 to TRBJ2-7. TRBV21-1 is recorded as a pseudogene. The CDR3 has 12 amino acids. The CDR3 DNA follows: TGTGCCAGCAGGAGGGGTTCCTACGAGCAGTACTTC. Translating it yields CASRRGSYEQYF.

The rearrangement joins TRBV9 to TRBJ2-7, with D possibly being TRBD1 (5 bases). This CDR3 comprises 14 residues. Germline CDR1 is SGDLS and CDR2 is YYNGEE. V shed 3 bases and J shed 5 bases, with 15 bases lying between them. As DNA, the CDR3 is TGTGCCAGCAGCGCAGCCATAAAGGGGCACGAGCAGTACTTC. This sequence encodes CASSAAIKGHEQYF.

V and J are TRBV10-1 and TRBJ2-7, with D perhaps matching TRBD2 (5 bases). Germline CDR1 is WNHNN and CDR2 is SYGVQD (reference sequence). The CDR3 is made up of 14 amino acids. V lost 7 bases and J 4 bases, leaving 17 bases between the germline ends. DNA for the CDR3: TGCGCCAGCAATAACGGTGGGAGCAATTACGAGCAGTACTTC. This translates into CASNNGGSNYEQYF.

The chain employs TRBV5-1 and TRBJ2-7; 8 nucleotides line up with TRBD1. The CDR3 runs to 14 residues. V shed 4 bases and J 7 bases; nucleotides not matched to a gene: 10. Germline V gene data show CDR1 as SGHRS and CDR2 as YFSETQ. CDR3 sequence reads: CASSPLGQGREQYF. The CDR3, as DNA: TGCGCCAGCAGCCCCCTAGGACAGGGACGGGAGCAGTACTTC.

The rearrangement links TRBV4-3 to TRBJ2-6; D is uncertain. The CDR3 extends over 15 amino acids. V gave up 3 bases and J gave up 2 bases, with 8 bases separating them. Looked up from germline, CDR1 is LGHNA and CDR2 is YSLEER. The CDR3 DNA sequence: TGCGCCAGCAGCCACTCGGGTGCTGGGGCCAACGTCCTGACTTTC. Amino acids: CASSHSGAGANVLTF.

V and J are TRBV5-4 and TRBJ2-1, with D perhaps TRBD2 (5 bases). The CDR3 covers 14 residues. V lost 3 bases, J lost 5 bases, and 12 bases lay in between. The germline CDR1 and CDR2 sequences are SGHNT and YYREEE (reference sequence). CDR3 DNA: TGTGCCAGCAGCTCACATGGGAGAGACAATGAGCAGTTCTTC. The encoded protein is CASSSHGRDNEQFF.

The chain uses TRBV6-5 and TRBJ2-1; the match to TRBD2 covers 8 bases. CDR3 length equals 16 residues. Germline CDR1 and CDR2: MNHEY and SVGAGI. V shed 2 bases, J shed 3 bases, and the junction held 6 bases outside the gene matches. The CDR3 protein is CASSYRDSGVYNEQFF. Here the CDR3 DNA reads TGTGCCAGCAGTTACCGGGATAGCGGGGTCTACAATGAGCAGTTCTTC.

The chain joins TRBV4-2 to TRBJ1-1, with 7 nucleotides matching TRBD1. The junction had 6 bases not matched to a gene; V was cut back by 4 bases and J by 1 base. The CDR3 has 15 amino acids. Germline V gives CDR1 LGHNA, CDR2 YNFKEQ. The CDR3, as DNA: TGTGCCAGCAGCCTCTTCGGACAGGAGAACACTGAAGCTTTCTTT. This encodes CASSLFGQENTEAFF.

This chain uses TRBV4-3 with TRBJ2-3; D is ambiguous. The CDR3 is 14 residues long. With 2 bases removed from V and 6 bases from J, the gap between germline ends came to 12 bases. Germline CDR1 LGHNA, CDR2 YSLEER. The CDR3 here is CASSQRTLGDTQYF. The CDR3 DNA is TGCGCCAGCAGCCAACGGACCTTGGGGGATACGCAGTATTTT.

This clone was counted only a few times. The rearrangement joins TRBV27 to TRBJ1-1, with D perhaps matching TRBD1 (5 bases). Germline lookup yields CDR1 MNHEY and CDR2 SMNVEV (reference sequence). Trimming took 8 bases from V and 1 from J, leaving 17 bases between them. The CDR3 spans 15 residues. CDR3 loop: CASWRGTEENTEAFF. For the CDR3, the DNA is TGTGCCAGCTGGAGGGGAACAGAGGAGAACACTGAAGCTTTCTTT.

This sequence joins TRBV6-5 and TRBJ1-6; a possible D gene is TRBD1 (5 bases). The CDR3 contains 15 residues. Germline CDR1 is MNHEY and CDR2 is SVGAGI. Trimming pared 6 bases from V and 7 bases from J, leaving 16 bases between. This CDR3 is CASRSPGRQNSPLHF. As DNA, the CDR3 is TGTGCCAGCAGGTCTCCGGGACGCCAGAATTCACCCCTCCACTTT.

The V call is TRBV18, the J call TRBJ1-1; a weak D match, TRBD1 (6 bases). CDR3 length equals 16 residues. The ends were cut back, 3 bases at V and 4 bases at J, with 18 bases in the middle. Per the germline V gene, CDR1 is KGHSH and CDR2 is LQKENI. The CDR3 is CASSPYGGAQGTEAFF. The CDR3 coding sequence is TGTGCCAGCTCACCCTACGGGGGGGCGCAGGGCACTGAAGCTTTCTTT. The variable domain in full, with the rest retrieved from reference TRBV18 and TRBJ1-1, is NAGVMQNPRHLVRRRGQEARLRCSPMKGHSHVYWYRQLPEEGLKFMVYLQKENIIDESGMPKERFSAEFPKEGPSILRIQQVVRGDSAAYFCASSPYGGAQGTEAFFGQGTRLTVV.

This clone was seen once. The chain links TRBV5-1 to TRBJ2-7; 8 nucleotides agree with TRBD2. The CDR3 has 14 amino acids. Germline loops: CDR1 SGHRS, CDR2 YFSETQ. V was pared by 3 bases and J by 1 base, with 3 bases of the junction left unmatched. The CDR3 here is CASSSLAESYEQYF. The CDR3 DNA reads TGCGCCAGCAGCTCACTAGCGGAATCCTACGAGCAGTACTTC.

The V call is TRBV7-4, the J call TRBJ2-7; D not certain. V lost 5 bases and J lost 0, with 14 bases in between. The germline gives CDR1 SGHVT, CDR2 SQSDAQ. CDR3 length equals 15 residues. CDR3 nucleotides: TGTGCCAGCAGCCAGGATGTGGTGAGCTCCTACGAGCAGTACTTC. It encodes CASSQDVVSSYEQYF.

This rearrangement joins TRBV3-1 (or the pseudogene TRBV3-2) to TRBJ1-2; 8 bases align to TRBD1. CDR1 is LGHDT and CDR2 is YNNKEL in the germline V gene (reference sequence). V gave up 3 bases and J gave up 6 bases; unmatched junction bases: 6. The CDR3 sequence is 14 residues long. CDR3 coding DNA: TGTGCCAGCAGCCATGAACAGGGGGTAAATGGCTACACCTTC. This gives the protein CASSHEQGVNGYTF.

A word on this clone: Its ends do not fully match the called genes, so a read error is possible. The chain employs TRBV7-7 and TRBJ2-7, with 7 positions matching TRBD2. CDR1 and CDR2 from the germline V gene are SSHAT and FNYEAQ (reference sequence). The CDR3 is 10 amino acids. CDR3 sequence: CTSGNYEQYF. In DNA, the CDR3 is TGTACCAGCGGGAACTACGAGCAGTACTTC. Full variable domain (missing parts from reference TRBV7-7 and TRBJ2-7): GAGVSQSPRYKVTKRGQDVTLRCDPISSHATLYWYQQALGQGPEFLTYFNYEAQPDKSGLPSDRFSAERPEGSISTLTIQRTEQRDSAMYRCTSGNYEQYFGPGTRLTVT.

The CDR3 DNA sequence: TGCGCCAGCAGCCAAGCCGCAGGGAGGACTGAAGCTTTCTTT. As protein: CASSQAAGRTEAFF. The rearrangement joins TRBV4-1 to TRBJ1-1; possibly TRBD1 for D (5 bases). This CDR3 is 14 amino acids long. Germline-derived CDR1 and CDR2 are MGHRA and YSYEKL. V was pared by 1 base and J by 5 bases, with 11 bases between.

In its sample, this clone was seen a few times. The V call is TRBV28, the J call TRBJ1-6; 8 nucleotides match TRBD1. This CDR3 spans 14 amino acids. With V trimmed by 5 bases and J by 7 bases, 4 bases remained unmatched. Germline V gives CDR1 MDHEN, CDR2 SYDVKM. The CDR3 DNA reads as TGTGCCAGCAGTCCCCGGGACAGGAATTCACCCCTCCACTTT. Its translation is CASSPRDRNSPLHF. Full variable domain (outside the CDR3, taken from reference TRBV28 and TRBJ1-6): DVKVTQSSRYLVKRTGEKVFLECVQDMDHENMFWYRQDPGLGLRLIYFSYDVKMKEKGDIPEGYSVSREKKERFSLILESASTNQTSMYLCASSPRDRNSPLHFGNGTRLTVT.

The genes are TRBV19 and TRBJ2-3; 9 positions match TRBD1. CDR3 length: 16 residues. Germline CDR1 reads LNHDA; CDR2 reads SQIVND (reference sequence). Unmatched junction bases numbered 13, after V lost 6 bases and J lost 6 bases. The CDR3 protein is CASSLRGTGTEDTQYF. In nucleotides, the CDR3 is TGTGCCAGTAGCCTCCGGGGGACAGGGACGGAGGATACGCAGTATTTT.

The chain combines TRBV11-2 with TRBJ2-1; tentatively, D is TRBD2 (6 bases). The CDR3 has 16 residues. Trimming left V 5 bases short and J 6 bases short, with 20 bases between. Germline V gives CDR1 SGHAT, CDR2 FQNNGV. The CDR3: CASSGQRLARSNEQFF. CDR3 coding DNA: TGTGCCAGCAGCGGCCAAAGGCTAGCGCGGAGCAATGAGCAGTTCTTC.

This clone has only one observation. CDR3 residues: CASSTGVAGVVTQYF. The CDR3 DNA reads as TGTGCCAGCAGCACCGGAGTAGCGGGGGTTGTGACCCAGTACTTC. The gene calls are TRBV7-6 and TRBJ2-5; 9 bases align to TRBD2. Germline trimming cut 5 bases from V and 7 bases from J; bases unmatched to any gene: 11. The CDR3 has 15 amino acids. Germline loops: CDR1 SGHVS, CDR2 FNYEAQ.

This sequence joins TRBV7-9 and TRBJ2-1; 10 nucleotides match TRBD2. V shed 7 bases, J shed 4 bases, and the junction held 4 bases outside the gene matches. The CDR3 consists of 14 residues. In germline, CDR1 is SEHNR, CDR2 FQNEAQ (reference sequence). As DNA, the CDR3 is TGTGCCAGCATCTCTAGCGGGAGTTACAATGAGCAGTTCTTC. This codes for CASISSGSYNEQFF.

This clone appeared once. The chain combines TRBV28 with TRBJ1-2; D may be TRBD1 (5 bases). V lost 5 bases and J 4 bases, leaving 20 bases between the germline ends. Germline CDR1 MDHEN, CDR2 SYDVKM. This CDR3 contains 16 residues. This CDR3 is CASSPFGTPWAYGYTF. In DNA form, the CDR3 reads TGTGCCAGCAGTCCCTTCGGGACCCCGTGGGCCTATGGCTACACCTTC.

The chain joins TRBV5-4 to TRBJ2-7; D not certain. The CDR3 runs to 13 residues. With 0 bases removed from V and 1 base from J, the gap between germline ends came to 5 bases. Per the germline V gene, CDR1 is SGHNT and CDR2 is YYREEE (reference sequence). As DNA, the CDR3 is TGTGCCAGCAGCTTGGAAGTTTCCTACGAGCAGTACTTC. This sequence encodes CASSLEVSYEQYF.

CDR3 sequence (DNA): TGTGCCAGCAGCAAAGGACAGAGCACACGCTACGAGCAGTACTTC. Protein product: CASSKGQSTRYEQYF. This sequence joins TRBV27 and TRBJ2-7; D is possibly TRBD1 (6 bases). Trimming removed 6 bases at V and 3 bases at J, with 18 bases between. The germline V gene encodes CDR1 MNHEY and CDR2 SMNVEV (reference sequence). CDR3 length: 15 amino acids.

The count of this clone is one. The chain joins TRBV10-3 to TRBJ1-4; 8 bases match TRBD1. The CDR3 runs 16 residues. Germline CDR1 and CDR2: ENHRY and SYGVKD. The V segment lost 10 bases and the J segment 7 bases; nucleotides outside the gene matches: 17. The CDR3 reads CANTGGLNRKREKLFF. The DNA of the CDR3 is TGTGCCAACACAGGGGGTTTGAATAGGAAACGTGAAAAACTGTTTTTT.

A few counts support this clone. The CDR3 DNA is TGTGCCAGCAGCCAACTGAGGAACCCGAACACTGAAGCTTTCTTT. It yields the protein CASSQLRNPNTEAFF. The gene calls are TRBV14 and TRBJ1-1; no definite D call. Germline CDR1 SGHDN, CDR2 FVKESK. This CDR3 region has 15 residues. V lost 2 bases and J lost 1, with 11 bases in between.

This sequence joins TRBV11-3 and TRBJ2-5; D is uncertain. Looked up from germline, CDR1 is SGHNT and CDR2 is YENEEA. The germline V and J ends were trimmed by 1 base and 4 bases, with 7 bases remaining between them. The CDR3 has 13 residues. The CDR3 DNA sequence: TGTGCCAGCAGCTTAGGAGGTGGAGAGACCCAGTACTTC. Translated, it gives CASSLGGGETQYF. Full variable domain (missing parts from reference TRBV11-3 and TRBJ2-5): EAGVVQSPRYKIIEKKQPVAFWCNPISGHNTLYWYLQNLGQGPELLIRYENEEAVDDSQLPKDRFSAERLKGVDSTLKIQPAELGDSAVYLCASSLGGGETQYFGPGTRLLVL.